Included here is one T cell receptor beta chain sequence, with context. Authors' data handling: Reference gene primers were amplified, and this amplification served to estimate nucleated cell counts. The table came from immunoSEQ multiplex PCR; TCRdb's copy has only in-frame clones and leaves some out. That table supplies the V and J calls and clone size; D and trimming were determined from the DNA. The table includes under 20,000 clones, about 87% detected once. The data belong to a study of blood T cell repertoires in COVID-19. Overall study context: Samples came from the United States, Italy and Spain, spanning acute and convalescent COVID-19. PBMCs, B-cell-depleted T cells, or T cells were the source of the cDNA or gDNA that made up the material.

Germline CDR1 and CDR2: MNHNS and SASEGT. This CDR3 region has 13 residues. Trimming took 2 bases from V and 1 from J, leaving 5 bases between them. This chain joins TRBV6-1 and TRBJ1-1, with D unresolved. This sequence originates from a human donor in a cohort sampled during active COVID-19. Sequenced sample: peripheral blood. CDR3 coding DNA: TGTGCCAGCAGTGAACCCAGGAACACTGAAGCTTTCTTT. Its translation is CASSEPRNTEAFF.